This T cell receptor (beta chain) was sequenced during a study of T cell responses to AZD1222 COVID-19 vaccine. Method: immunoSEQ multiplex PCR; TCRdb's copy keeps in-frame clones and lacks some. The data contain some 150,000 clones, 75% to 95% of them singletons. CDR1 and CDR2 (germline): ENHRY, SYGVKD. Trimming took 4 bases from V and 0 from J, leaving 9 bases between them. CDR3 length: 14 residues. The starting material was peripheral blood, obtained on day 0 of MenACWY control vaccination. The source is an adult in good health. V gene TRBV10-3 combines with J gene TRBJ1-2; no definite D call. CDR3 bases: TGTGCCATCAGTGCGAGCGGAGCTAACTATGGCTACACCTTC. This gives the protein CAISASGANYGYTF.